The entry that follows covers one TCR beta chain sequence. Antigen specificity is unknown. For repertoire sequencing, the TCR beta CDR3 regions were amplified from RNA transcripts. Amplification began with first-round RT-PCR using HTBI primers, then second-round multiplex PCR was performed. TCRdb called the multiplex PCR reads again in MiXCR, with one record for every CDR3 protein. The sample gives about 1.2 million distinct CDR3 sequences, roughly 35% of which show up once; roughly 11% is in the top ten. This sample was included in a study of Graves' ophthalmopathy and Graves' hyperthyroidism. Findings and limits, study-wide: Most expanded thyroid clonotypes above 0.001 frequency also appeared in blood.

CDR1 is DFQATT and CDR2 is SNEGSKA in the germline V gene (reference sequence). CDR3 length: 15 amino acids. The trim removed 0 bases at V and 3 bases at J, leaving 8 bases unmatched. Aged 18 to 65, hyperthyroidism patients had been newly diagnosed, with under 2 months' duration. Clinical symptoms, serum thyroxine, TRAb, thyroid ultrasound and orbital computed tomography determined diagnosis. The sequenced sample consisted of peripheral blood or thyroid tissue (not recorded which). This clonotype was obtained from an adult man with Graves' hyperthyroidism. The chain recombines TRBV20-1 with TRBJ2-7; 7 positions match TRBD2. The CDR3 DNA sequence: TGCAGTGCTAGAGATCAGGGAGGGGTTAGCTACGAGCAGTACTTC. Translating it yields CSARDQGGVSYEQYF.